These 10 T cell receptor beta chains originate from one sample sequenced in a study of EBV T-cell therapy then PD-1 blockade in nasopharyngeal carcinoma. Their cognate antigens are unknown. Regarding treatment: AdE1-LMPpoly-expanded autologous EBV-specific T-cell therapy followed by anti-PD-1 nivolumab. Libraries were prepared by immunoSEQ multiplex PCR; TCRdb keeps only in-frame clonotypes and omits some of them. Among 15,000 or so clones listed, around 84% were seen once. This sample comprised CD8+ T cells from blood, obtained around day 96 from a patient whose treatment included autologous EBV-specific T cells and nivolumab. Source of these receptors: a man aged 35 to 55 with nasopharyngeal carcinoma.

This chain links TRBV2 with TRBJ2-3; 14 nucleotides line up with TRBD2. Germline V gene data show CDR1 as SNHLY and CDR2 as FYNNEI. The ends lost 0 bases at V and 12 bases at J; junction bases unmatched: 2. The CDR3 is made up of 14 amino acids. The CDR3 DNA sequence: TGTGCCAGCAGTGAAGCGGGGACTAGCGGGGGCCAGTATTTT. It is translated as CASSEAGTSGGQYF.

The chain combines TRBV7-9 with TRBJ2-3, with TRBD2 identical over 10 bases. Germline V CDR1 and CDR2: SEHNR, FQNEAQ (reference sequence). V lost 7 bases to trimming and J lost 1 base; unmatched junction nucleotides: 8. This CDR3 spans 16 amino acids. The CDR3 loop reads CASILTGLAGTDTQYF. The CDR3 region has the DNA TGTGCCAGCATCCTGACCGGACTAGCGGGCACAGATACGCAGTATTTT.

This chain links TRBV24-1 with TRBJ2-2, with 7 nucleotides matching TRBD1. Trimming cost V 10 bases and J 4 bases; bases outside gene matches: 2. The CDR3 runs 12 residues. In germline, CDR1 is KGHDR, CDR2 SFDVKD. The CDR3 nucleotides read TGTGCCACTTCAGGGGGCACCGGGGAGCTGTTTTTT. This encodes CATSGGTGELFF.

This chain links TRBV25-1 with TRBJ2-2; 7 positions agree with TRBD1. The germline V gene has CDR1 MGHDK and CDR2 SYGVNS. Germline trimming cut 10 bases from V and 4 bases from J; bases unmatched to any gene: 9. There are 14 residues in the CDR3. CDR3 sequence (DNA): TGTGCCACCCAGACAGGGCTAGGCACCGGGGAGCTGTTTTTT. Protein sequence: CATQTGLGTGELFF.

The rearrangement joins TRBV6-1 to TRBJ2-3, with 9 bases lining up with TRBD2. Trimming took 0 bases from V and 6 from J; bases not matched to a gene: 7. This CDR3 comprises 16 residues. Germline loops: CDR1 MNHNS, CDR2 SASEGT. CDR3 coding DNA: TGTGCCAGCAGTGAAGCTCGAGCGGGGGGTTTGGATACGCAGTATTTT. Translating gives CASSEARAGGLDTQYF.

This clone was picked up one time. J is TRBJ1-1 and V is TRBV9, with 7 positions matching TRBD1. The junction had 3 bases not matched to a gene; V was cut back by 3 bases and J by 1 base. CDR1 is SGDLS, CDR2 YYNGEE, per germline. CDR3 length equals 14 residues. Here the CDR3 DNA reads TGTGCCAGCAGCGCCGGGACAGAGAACACTGAAGCTTTCTTT. Protein sequence: CASSAGTENTEAFF.

The DNA for the CDR3 is TGTGCCAGCAGTTTATCGGCGGGACCCCCCTACAATGAGCAGTTCTTC. It yields the protein CASSLSAGPPYNEQFF. V usage is TRBV27 and J usage is TRBJ2-1, with TRBD2 as a possible D gene (6 bases). The ends were cut back, 0 bases at V and 2 bases at J, with 11 bases in the middle. Germline assignment: CDR1 MNHEY and CDR2 SMNVEV (reference sequence). The CDR3 is 16 amino acids.

The CDR3 reads CASSLLYTGLTDTQYF. In nucleotides, the CDR3 is TGTGCCAGCAGCTTGCTTTATACAGGGCTCACAGATACGCAGTATTTT. J is TRBJ2-3 and V is TRBV5-6; possible D gene TRBD1, 6 bases. The CDR3 covers 16 residues. CDR1 SGHDT and CDR2 YYEEEE come from the germline V gene. With 1 base removed from V and 2 bases from J, the gap between germline ends came to 14 bases.

The chain employs TRBV6-5 and TRBJ1-3; D not certain. CDR1 and CDR2 (germline): MNHEY, SVGAGI. Trimming shortened V by 0 bases and J by 7 bases, and 1 base separated the two germline ends. CDR3 size: 11 residues. The CDR3 DNA reads as TGTGCCAGCAGTTACTCGAACACCATATATTTT. Its translation: CASSYSNTIYF.

The chain is built from TRBV21-1 and TRBJ1-5; the table calls TRBD1, which could not be checked here. TRBV21-1 is a pseudogene locus. The CDR3 covers 16 residues. DNA for the CDR3: TGTGCCAGCAGTCGAACTTCCAGGGCTTGCAATCAGCCCCAGCATTTT. It specifies CASSRTSRACNQPQHF.